The 14 T cell receptor beta chains presented below share a single source sample, sequenced in a study of CD4 and CD8 cells across lung adenocarcinoma regions. TCRdb ran MiXCR on the PCR reads and lists one entry per CDR3 protein. Altogether several thousand distinct CDR3 sequences are present, around 58% being singletons, with the ten largest covering 24%. What was sequenced was CD4+ T cells from the center of a lung tumor. The receptors stem from a female donor with lung adenocarcinoma. The CD4 and CD8 labels of this study may be unreliable.

This clonotype has just a few counts. The genes are TRBV24-1 and TRBJ2-3; D unclear. The CDR3 length is 15 residues. Germline V CDR1 and CDR2: KGHDR, SFDVKD. Trimming left V 0 bases short and J 5 bases short, with 11 bases between. The CDR3 bases are TGTGCCACCAGTGATTTGGGGCGAAAAGGAGATACGCAGTATTTT. It is translated as CATSDLGRKGDTQYF.

The genes are TRBV7-2 and TRBJ2-1; tentatively, D is TRBD1 or TRBD2 (7 bases each). The DNA end is more similar to TRBJ2-5, so the J call may be wrong. The CDR3 covers 15 residues. Looked up from germline, CDR1 is SGHTA and CDR2 is FQGNSA. The CDR3 bases are TGTGCCAGCAGCTCGGGCGGGGGACAGCAAGAGACCCAGTACTTC. Translating gives CASSSGGGQQETQYF.

This chain uses TRBV30 with TRBJ2-2; D call uncertain. Trimming pared 2 bases from V and 5 bases from J, leaving 6 bases between. The germline gives CDR1 GTSNPN, CDR2 SVGIG (reference sequence). CDR3 length: 12 residues. This CDR3 reads CAWSFSTGELFF. CDR3 DNA sequence: TGTGCCTGGAGTTTTAGTACCGGGGAGCTGTTTTTT.

This chain connects TRBV11-2 to TRBJ2-5, with D hard to call. The J call is in doubt because the DNA end fits TRBJ2-7 better. Looked up from germline, CDR1 is SGHAT and CDR2 is FQNNGV. CDR3 size: 13 residues. The CDR3 loop reads CASNQVTVSEQYF. CDR3 DNA sequence: TGTGCCAGCAATCAGGTGACGGTTTCCGAGCAGTACTTC.

The chain couples TRBV6-1 to TRBJ2-4, with TRBD1 matching over 9 bases. The J call is doubtful: the DNA matches TRBJ2-7 better. This CDR3 has 16 residues. Germline V gives CDR1 MNHNS, CDR2 SASEGT. The DNA for the CDR3 is TGTGCCAGCAGTGAAAGGACGGGACAGGGAGGCATCGAGCAGTACTTC. Translation gives CASSERTGQGGIEQYF.

This clonotype has more than one count but fewer than ten. The chain carries TRBV27 and TRBJ2-4; weak D call: TRBD2 (6 bases). The CDR3 totals 15 residues. Germline CDR1 is MNHEY and CDR2 is SMNVEV (reference sequence). Trimming took off 7 bases at V and 12 bases at J, with 25 bases between the two ends. The CDR3 region has the DNA TGTGCCAGCACCAACCTCGGCGGGGACCAAGACACTCAGTACTTC. It encodes CASTNLGGDQDTQYF.

This clonotype was seen a handful of times. This chain links TRBV28 with TRBJ2-5; a weak D match, TRBD1 (5 bases). Between the trimmed V and J ends, which lost 10 bases and 11 bases, there was a span of 26 bases. The CDR3 sequence is 14 residues long. Germline V gene sequence: CDR1 MDHEN, CDR2 SYDVKM. This CDR3 is CATRAMGRSYEQYF. CDR3 sequence (DNA): TGTGCCACCAGGGCCATGGGTCGGAGCTATGAGCAGTACTTC.

By frequency in the sample, this clonotype is large. The chain uses TRBV27 and TRBJ2-1, with 8 bases matching TRBD2. Germline V gene sequence: CDR1 MNHEY, CDR2 SMNVEV (reference sequence). Trimming at V came to 6 bases and at J to 0 bases, leaving 4 bases not matched to a gene. The CDR3 extends over 15 amino acids. CDR3 bases: TGTGCCAGCAGACCACTAGCGGTCTCCTACAATGAGCAGTTCTTC. It specifies CASRPLAVSYNEQFF.

This clonotype was seen a handful of times. The chain links TRBV6-1 to TRBJ2-1, with D unresolved. This CDR3 spans 14 amino acids. Trimming shortened V by 6 bases and J by 0 bases, and 9 bases separated the two germline ends. CDR1 is MNHNS and CDR2 is SASEGT in the germline V gene. In DNA, the CDR3 is TGTGCCAGCAGGGCTGTTAGCTCCTACAATGAGCAGTTCTTC. Residues: CASRAVSSYNEQFF.

The chain links TRBV6-1 to TRBJ2-3, with 7 bases aligning to TRBD2. This CDR3 has 15 residues. The germline V gene encodes CDR1 MNHNS and CDR2 SASEGT. Trimming cost V 7 bases and J 11 bases; bases outside gene matches: 18. CDR3 sequence reads: CASKRLAVSNDEQYF. In DNA form, the CDR3 reads TGTGCCAGCAAAAGACTAGCTGTGAGCAACGATGAGCAGTATTTT.

The rearrangement uses TRBV10-2 and TRBJ2-3; no firm D call. Germline V CDR1 and CDR2: WSHSY, SAAADI. The length of the CDR3 is 13 residues. Trimming took 2 bases from V and 4 from J, leaving 7 bases between them. Here the CDR3 DNA reads TGCGCCAGCAGTGAGACCGAAGCAGATACGCAGTATTTT. Translating it yields CASSETEADTQYF.

Only a few counts were recorded for this clonotype. The chain combines TRBV14 with TRBJ1-1; weak D call: TRBD1 (5 bases). Trimming shortened V by 6 bases and J by 10 bases, and 18 bases separated the two germline ends. The CDR3 consists of 13 residues. In germline, CDR1 is SGHDN, CDR2 FVKESK. In DNA form, the CDR3 reads TGTGCCAGCAGTCTCAGGGCCCAGGCGGGAGCTTTCTTT. The encoded protein is CASSLRAQAGAFF. Variable domain in full (rest from reference TRBV14 and TRBJ1-1): EAGVTQFPSHSVIEKGQTVTLRCDPISGHDNLYWYRRVMGKEIKFLLHFVKESKQDESGMPNNRFLAERTGGTYSTLKVQPAELEDSGVYFCASSLRAQAGAFFGQGTRLTVV.

The rearrangement joins TRBV7-6 to TRBJ2-1, with D unclear. The J call may be incorrect, as the DNA end agrees better with TRBJ2-7. CDR1 is SGHVS, CDR2 FNYEAQ, per germline. CDR3 length: 14 amino acids. The CDR3 loop is CASSLEALPQEQYF. As DNA, the CDR3 is TGTGCCAGCAGCTTAGAGGCTCTACCCCAGGAGCAGTACTTC.

CDR3 in DNA: TGTGCCAGCAGGGGGGGGAAGGGCGTGAGCACAGGGGAGCAGTATTTT. Translation: CASRGGKGVSTGEQYF. This chain links TRBV6-1 with TRBJ2-3, with D possibly called TRBD1 or TRBD2 (7 bases each). The germline CDR1 and CDR2 sequences are MNHNS and SASEGT. The CDR3 extends over 16 amino acids. V was pared by 6 bases and J by 11 bases, with 27 bases between.